This T cell receptor (beta chain) is drawn from a study of breast tumors, draining lymph nodes, adjacent tissues. Study conclusions and caveats: Findings are consistent with lymph node origin and intratumoral expansion of most tumor T cells. Tumors had less TCR diversity than lymph nodes, more than nontumor tissue. Luminal-like breast cancer showed significantly greater tumor-nontumor repertoire similarity than basal-like breast cancer did.

Points on this clonotype: Antigen specificity is unknown. One end of the junction fails to match germline, which may point to a read error.

TCRdb ran MiXCR on the multiplex PCR reads and lists one entry per CDR3 protein. This sample yields 150,000 to 200,000 distinct CDR3 sequences, of which 30% to 35% are seen a single time; roughly 4.3% belongs to the top ten. The germline gives CDR1 SGHDN, CDR2 FVKESK. The CDR3 covers 14 residues. The lymph nodes were axillary draining lymph nodes from breast cancer patients. The TCR comes from a female donor with breast cancer. Some clones in this sample may be carry-over from other donors' samples. V and J are TRBV14 and TRBJ2-5, with a tentative D call TRBD2 (5 bases). Input material: axillary lymph node tissue. The CDR3 bases are TGTGCCAGCAGCCAAGATACCGGTTGGGAGACCCAGTCCTTC. Protein: CASSQDTGWETQSF.